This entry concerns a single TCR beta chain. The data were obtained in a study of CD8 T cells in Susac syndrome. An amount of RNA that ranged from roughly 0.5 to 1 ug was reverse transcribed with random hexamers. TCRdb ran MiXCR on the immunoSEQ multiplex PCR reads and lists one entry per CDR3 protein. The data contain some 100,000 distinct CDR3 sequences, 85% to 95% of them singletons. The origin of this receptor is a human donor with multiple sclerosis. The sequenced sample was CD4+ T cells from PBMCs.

As DNA, the CDR3 is TGTGCCAGCTCACCCTGGGACACTGAAGCTTTCTTT. It is translated as CASSPWDTEAFF. The chain uses TRBV18 and TRBJ1-1, with unresolved D. The CDR3 has 12 amino acids. Germline V lookup: CDR1 KGHSH, CDR2 LQKENI. The V end was cut by 3 bases, the J end by 3 bases, with 5 bases between.